This T cell receptor (beta chain) is drawn from a study of blood T cell repertoires in COVID-19. Study context: T cells, B-cell-depleted T cells, or PBMCs supplied cDNA or gDNA.

Some clones are missing from TCRdb's copy, which holds only in-frame ones; the method was immunoSEQ multiplex PCR. The repertoire holds about 140,000 clones, with over 75% as singletons. The CDR3 covers 14 residues. V lost 4 bases to trimming and J lost 3 bases, with 11 bases between them. Germline V CDR1 and CDR2: SGHDN, FVKESK. This chain connects TRBV14 to TRBJ2-3; D is possibly TRBD1 (5 bases). The sequenced material came from peripheral blood. This clonotype was sampled from a woman aged 45 to 65 with acute or convalescent COVID-19. CDR3 DNA sequence: TGTGCCAGCAGCCGACAGCTCGGGACAGATACGCAGTATTTT. Amino acids: CASSRQLGTDTQYF.